The 3 T cell receptor beta chains below all came from one sample that was sequenced in a study of vaccination effects on CD4 cells after COVID-19. Profiled with immunoSEQ multiplex PCR; TCRdb holds only in-frame clones, not every one. The top ten clones hold approximately 5% of a sample with tens of thousands of clones, around 63% of them seen once. These receptors are not linked to any known antigen. Cultured cells yielded isolated CD4+ T cells after 10 days. The sequences come from CD4+ T cells from PBMCs cultured without peptide, collected before COVID-19 vaccination. The source of these receptors is a human donor who received a COVID-19 vaccine.

The CDR3 spells CASSPIQGRNNYGYTF. CDR3 nucleotides: TGTGCCAGCTCACCAATACAGGGTAGAAATAACTATGGCTACACCTTC. The V gene is TRBV18, the J gene TRBJ1-2; a weak D match, TRBD1 (6 bases). V lost 2 bases to trimming and J lost 1 base, with 14 bases between them. The CDR3 has 16 residues. From germline, CDR1 is KGHSH and CDR2 LQKENI.

The genes are TRBV11-2 and TRBJ1-2; tentative D call: TRBD1 (6 bases). Germline values: CDR1 SGHAT, CDR2 FQNNGV. V was cut by 1 base and J by 4 bases, with 13 bases left in between. The CDR3 sequence is 15 residues long. Here the CDR3 DNA reads TGTGCCAGCAGCTTAGTGGCAGGGGAGAGCTATGGCTACACCTTC. Amino acid sequence: CASSLVAGESYGYTF.

This clone was observed a few times. The gene calls are TRBV12-3 or TRBV12-4 and TRBJ1-2, with D uncertain. V shed 3 bases and J shed 1 base, with 3 bases lying between them. CDR3 size: 12 residues. The CDR3: CASSLGNYGYTF. The CDR3 bases are TGTGCCAGCAGTTTGGGTAACTATGGCTACACCTTC.